This entry lists 2 T cell receptor beta chains sequenced from one sample in a study of CD8 T cells in Susac syndrome. RNA in amounts of about 0.5 to 1 ug was reverse transcribed with random hexamers. TCRdb redid the calling of the immunoSEQ multiplex PCR reads with MiXCR, one entry per CDR3 protein. The repertoire holds a few hundred thousand distinct CDR3 sequences, with approximately 94% as singletons. Material: CD4+ T cells from PBMCs. These receptors were taken from a human donor with Susac syndrome.

This chain uses TRBV20-1 with TRBJ2-3; TRBD1 or TRBD2 may be the D gene (5 bases each). The V end was cut by 4 bases, the J end by 5 bases, with 25 bases between. Germline CDR1 is DFQATT and CDR2 is SNEGSKA (reference sequence). This CDR3 comprises 17 residues. CDR3 region: CSATSWGTPSSEDTQYF. The CDR3, as DNA: TGCAGTGCTACCTCTTGGGGGACGCCGTCCTCAGAAGATACGCAGTATTTT.

The rearrangement links TRBV3-1 to TRBJ2-7; D is possibly TRBD1 (6 bases). V lost 1 base and J 4 bases, leaving 11 bases between the germline ends. The CDR3 covers 14 residues. CDR1 and CDR2 from the germline V gene are LGHDT and YNNKEL (reference sequence). The DNA of the CDR3 is TGTGCCAGCAGCCAAGCCGGGACAATATACGAGCAGTACTTC. Protein product: CASSQAGTIYEQYF.